The entry below describes one T cell receptor (beta chain). TCRdb's table, derived via immunoSEQ multiplex PCR, lists solely in-frame clones and lacks some. The sample contains tens of thousands of clones, about nine tenths of which appear only once. This entry belongs to a study of technical replicates of blood from four donors. After removal of 5 bases from V and 5 bases from J, the junction contained 12 bases not matched to a gene. This CDR3 has 15 amino acids. Germline lookup yields CDR1 SQVTM and CDR2 ANQGSEA. Sequencing used T cells isolated from PBMCs. V and J are TRBV29-1 and TRBJ2-1; TRBD1 agrees at 7 bases. The receptor was derived from a human donor in good health. For the CDR3, the DNA is TGCAGCGTTTGGACCGGGACAGCCTTAAACAATGAGCAGTTCTTC. This encodes CSVWTGTALNNEQFF.